This TCR beta chain was sequenced for a study of sequential checkpoint blockade in melanoma. Study-wide background: TCRβ was sequenced from DNA of 91 pretreatment tumors. Over 20 patients had matched tumor biopsies before treatment and at week 13 after nivolumab or ipilimumab alone.

Germline values: CDR1 MDHEN, CDR2 SYDVKM. The CDR3 covers 16 residues. Trimming took 2 bases from V and 8 from J; bases not matched to a gene: 12. This clone was counted only a few times. Treatment given: randomized to nivolumab then ipilimumab (arm A) or the reverse (arm B). Method: immunoSEQ multiplex PCR; TCRdb's copy keeps in-frame clones and lacks some. The sample carries 2,000 or so clones, roughly a quarter recorded once. Here the sequenced sample was tumor tissue (inferred from file names), taken from a patient given nivolumab and ipilimumab in sequence. The sequence was obtained from a human donor with melanoma. The chain combines TRBV28 with TRBJ2-3, with TRBD2 matching over 8 bases. The CDR3 loop is CASSLRGAGGSGTQYF. Written as DNA, the CDR3 is TGTGCCAGCAGTTTACGTGGCGCGGGGGGCAGCGGTACGCAGTATTTT.